Here is one T cell receptor beta chain with its context. Its cognate antigen is unknown. MiXCR, applied by TCRdb to the RT-PCR reads, yields one record per CDR3 protein. This sample has approximately 530,000 distinct CDR3 sequences, with approximately 13% found just once. This record comes from a study of response to subunit inactivated influenza vaccine. Study-wide results and caveats: The study's authors posited that every seasonal influenza vaccination enlists few new T cells.

The CDR3 is made up of 14 amino acids. Germline CDR1 and CDR2: SGHTA and FQGNSA. Trimming took off 6 bases at V and 2 bases at J, with 13 bases between the two ends. The TCR originated in a man aged 45 to 65 who received an inactivated influenza vaccine. The material sequenced was PBMCs from blood, taken 40 to 50 days after vaccination. The chain employs TRBV7-2 and TRBJ1-2, with TRBD1 as a possible D gene (6 bases). The CDR3 spells CASSTGTLNYGYTF. The CDR3 DNA reads as TGTGCCAGCAGTACAGGGACTCTGAACTATGGCTACACCTTC.